A single sample gave rise to the 28 T cell receptor beta chains below, sequenced in a study of CD8 T cells in Susac syndrome. An amount of RNA that ranged from about 0.45 to 1 ug was reverse transcribed with random hexamers. Each CDR3 protein gets one entry after TCRdb re-called the immunoSEQ multiplex PCR reads with MiXCR. This repertoire shows over 100,000 distinct CDR3 sequences, approximately 96% found once; its top ten account for about 0.095%. Source material: CD4+ T cells from PBMCs. These receptors originate from a human donor in good health.

The chain recombines TRBV6-5 with TRBJ2-5; TRBD1 or TRBD2 may be the D gene (5 bases each). V was trimmed by 0 bases and J by 4 bases, leaving 9 bases between them. The CDR3 runs 14 residues. Germline assignment: CDR1 MNHEY and CDR2 SVGAGI. CDR3 nucleotides: TGTGCCAGCAGTTACTCGGGGGTCGGAGAGACCCAGTACTTC. Protein: CASSYSGVGETQYF.

CDR3 protein: CASPRDTQYF. In DNA, the CDR3 is TGTGCCAGTCCCCGAGACACTCAGTACTTC. V is TRBV28 and J is TRBJ2-4, with D unresolved. The germline V and J ends were trimmed by 9 bases and 12 bases, with 12 bases remaining between them. The CDR3 is 10 residues long. Germline V lookup: CDR1 MDHEN, CDR2 SYDVKM.

The rearrangement links TRBV4-1 to TRBJ1-4; TRBD1 matches at 8 bases. V lost 4 bases, J lost 6 bases, and 10 bases stayed unmatched. Germline CDR1 is MGHRA and CDR2 is YSYEKL. The CDR3 length is 16 residues. The CDR3 region is CASSRKQGGVDEKLFF. The CDR3 region has the DNA TGCGCCAGCAGCCGAAAACAGGGGGGAGTAGATGAAAAACTGTTTTTT.

This chain joins TRBV4-3 and TRBJ2-3; 9 positions agree with TRBD2. After removal of 4 bases from V and 2 bases from J, the junction contained 4 bases not matched to a gene. The CDR3 has 15 residues. Germline loops: CDR1 LGHNA, CDR2 YSLEER. The CDR3 spells CASSRLAGNTDTQYF. CDR3 sequence (DNA): TGCGCCAGCAGCCGGCTAGCGGGAAACACAGATACGCAGTATTTT.

J is TRBJ1-6 and V is TRBV18; tentatively, D is TRBD1 (6 bases). The CDR3 is 14 residues long. V was clipped by 5 bases and J by 12 bases, with 17 bases between them. The germline V gene has CDR1 KGHSH and CDR2 LQKENI. This CDR3 is CASSRQVPNGPLHF. The CDR3 region has the DNA TGTGCCAGCTCAAGACAGGTCCCAAACGGACCCCTCCACTTT.

This CDR3 is CASSGDTNTEAFF. CDR3 DNA sequence: TGTGCCAGCAGTGGGGACACTAACACTGAAGCTTTCTTT. The gene calls are TRBV2 and TRBJ1-1, with D perhaps TRBD1 (6 bases). V lost 4 bases and J 2 bases, leaving 8 bases between the germline ends. CDR1 and CDR2 (germline): SNHLY, FYNNEI. This CDR3 spans 13 amino acids.

The V gene is TRBV23-1, the J gene TRBJ2-7; D gene uncertain. TRBV23-1 is labeled an ORF, and its function is uncertain. The length of the CDR3 is 13 residues. Trimming took off 2 bases at V and 2 bases at J, with 7 bases between the two ends. The CDR3 DNA sequence: TGCGCCAGCAGTCAACACATAACCTACGAGCAGTACTTC. This sequence encodes CASSQHITYEQYF.

This chain connects TRBV30 to TRBJ1-5; D might be TRBD1 (6 bases). The CDR3 extends over 15 amino acids. V was shortened by 2 bases and J by 3 bases, with 14 bases between the two germline ends. Germline V gene lookup returns CDR1 GTSNPN and CDR2 SVGIG (reference sequence). The CDR3 spells CAWSRDTLTNQPQHF. The CDR3 bases are TGTGCCTGGAGTAGGGACACCCTAACCAATCAGCCCCAGCATTTT.

This clonotype has a single count. This rearrangement joins TRBV3-1 to TRBJ1-4; 7 nucleotides line up with TRBD1. This CDR3 is 14 amino acids long. From germline, CDR1 is LGHDT and CDR2 YNNKEL (reference sequence). The junction had 2 bases not matched to a gene; V was cut back by 1 base and J by 6 bases. The CDR3 loop reads CASSQGGTDEKLFF. The CDR3 nucleotides are TGTGCCAGCAGCCAAGGAGGGACAGATGAAAAACTGTTTTTT.

The chain employs TRBV6-6 and TRBJ1-5, with D unresolved. Per the germline V gene, CDR1 is MNHNY and CDR2 is SVGAGI (reference sequence). This CDR3 is 15 amino acids long. The V and J ends lost 2 bases and 6 bases respectively, with 14 bases between them. CDR3 nucleotides: TGTGCCAGCAGTTACCTCGGCGAGGTCTCTCAGCCCCAGCATTTT. Its translation: CASSYLGEVSQPQHF.

The chain is built from TRBV7-2 and TRBJ2-5, with a weak D call TRBD2 (6 bases). Germline lookup yields CDR1 SGHTA and CDR2 FQGNSA. The CDR3 extends over 15 amino acids. Trimming left V 2 bases short and J 2 bases short, with 12 bases between. CDR3 bases: TGTGCCAGCAGCTTACGGGGGAAGTTTCAAGAGACCCAGTACTTC. Translated: CASSLRGKFQETQYF.

This chain connects TRBV19 to TRBJ2-7, with D possibly matching TRBD2 (6 bases). The germline gives CDR1 LNHDA, CDR2 SQIVND (reference sequence). The CDR3 loop spans 13 amino acids. Trimming took off 3 bases at V and 3 bases at J, with 9 bases between the two ends. The DNA of the CDR3 is TGTGCCAGTAGTATCGGGAGTCTCTACGAGCAGTACTTC. Translating gives CASSIGSLYEQYF. Full variable domain (remainder filled in from reference TRBV19 and TRBJ2-7): DGGITQSPKYLFRKEGQNVTLSCEQNLNHDAMYWYRQDPGQGLRLIYYSQIVNDFQKGDIAEGYSVSREKKESFPLTVTSAQKNPTAFYLCASSIGSLYEQYFGPGTRLTVT.

The CDR3 is CSVGGGAGANVLTF. The CDR3 nucleotides read TGCAGCGTTGGGGGAGGTGCTGGGGCCAACGTCCTGACTTTC. The chain uses TRBV29-1 and TRBJ2-6; D is possibly TRBD2 (6 bases). CDR1 is SQVTM and CDR2 is ANQGSEA in the germline V gene. V was pared by 4 bases and J by 2 bases, with 9 bases between. The CDR3 sequence is 14 residues long. Together with reference TRBV29-1 and TRBJ2-6, the CDR3 gives the full variable domain: SAVISQKPSRDICQRGTSLTIQCQVDSQVTMMFWYRQQPGQSLTLIATANQGSEATYESGFVIDKFPISRPNLTFSTLTVSNMSPEDSSIYLCSVGGGAGANVLTFGAGSRLTVL.

The chain carries TRBV12-3 or TRBV12-4 and TRBJ1-6, with D hard to call. V shed 7 bases and J shed 0 bases, with 7 bases lying between them. CDR3 size: 14 residues. The CDR3 region is CASKVSSYNSPLHF. CDR3 nucleotides: TGTGCCAGCAAAGTGAGCTCCTATAATTCACCCCTCCACTTT.

The chain couples TRBV2 to TRBJ2-3; possibly TRBD2 for D (6 bases). Germline V gene data show CDR1 as SNHLY and CDR2 as FYNNEI. CDR3 length: 12 amino acids. The germline V and J ends were trimmed by 6 bases and 6 bases, with 10 bases remaining between them. This CDR3 reads CASRSRGDTQYF. In DNA, the CDR3 is TGTGCCAGCAGGAGTCGGGGGGATACGCAGTATTTT.

This clonotype has only a few counts. The V gene is TRBV4-2, the J gene TRBJ2-7; TRBD2 might be the D (8 bases). V was cut by 4 bases and J by 5 bases, with 18 bases left in between. This CDR3 has 15 amino acids. The germline V gene encodes CDR1 LGHNA and CDR2 YNFKEQ. The CDR3 nucleotides read TGTGCCAGCAGCCCGTTAGCGGGACAGAGGGACGAGCAGTACTTC. Its protein is CASSPLAGQRDEQYF.

This chain links TRBV20-1 with TRBJ2-5; 13 bases are shared with TRBD2. CDR3 length: 14 amino acids. CDR1 is DFQATT, CDR2 SNEGSKA, per germline (reference sequence). After removal of 5 bases from V and 7 bases from J, the junction contained 7 bases not matched to a gene. The CDR3 reads CSAFRTSGSVTQYF. CDR3 DNA: TGCAGTGCTTTTCGGACTAGCGGGAGTGTGACCCAGTACTTC.

The chain has TRBV6-1 and TRBJ1-2, with D possibly matching TRBD1 (5 bases). Germline V lookup: CDR1 MNHNS, CDR2 SASEGT. The CDR3 totals 14 residues. Trimming pared 5 bases from V and 2 bases from J, leaving 12 bases between. DNA of the CDR3: TGTGCCAGCAGTAGGGACTACCTGAACTATGGCTACACCTTC. It encodes CASSRDYLNYGYTF.

The rearrangement joins TRBV13 to TRBJ1-2; no clear D. Trimming removed 5 bases from V and 1 base from J, with 14 bases in between. From germline, CDR1 is PRHDT and CDR2 FYEKMQ (reference sequence). The CDR3 sequence is 15 residues long. The CDR3 sequence: CASSDGLGLNYGYTF. In nucleotides, the CDR3 is TGTGCCAGCAGCGACGGACTCGGGCTTAACTATGGCTACACCTTC.

This clonotype was recorded only once. The chain is built from TRBV3-1 and TRBJ2-7; maybe TRBD2 (7 bases). Between the trimmed V and J ends, which lost 0 bases and 6 bases, there was a span of 21 bases. The germline V gene has CDR1 LGHDT and CDR2 YNNKEL (reference sequence). The length of the CDR3 is 17 residues. The CDR3 spells CASSQETRGRAPGEQYF. The CDR3 DNA reads TGTGCCAGCAGCCAAGAGACTAGGGGGAGGGCCCCCGGCGAGCAGTACTTC.

The J gene is TRBJ2-5, the V gene TRBV2; 7 bases map to TRBD1. CDR1 SNHLY and CDR2 FYNNEI come from the germline V gene. V dropped 8 bases and J dropped 1; count of bases not matched to a gene: 7. The CDR3 is made up of 14 amino acids. CDR3 protein: CASVRRDSQETQYF. CDR3 nucleotide sequence: TGTGCCAGCGTCCGCCGGGACAGCCAAGAGACCCAGTACTTC. Variable domain in full (rest from reference TRBV2 and TRBJ2-5): EPEVTQTPSHQVTQMGQEVILRCVPISNHLYFYWYRQILGQKVEFLVSFYNNEISEKSEIFDDQFSVERPDGSNFTLKIRSTKLEDSAMYFCASVRRDSQETQYFGPGTRLLVL.

This chain joins TRBV12-3 or TRBV12-4 and TRBJ2-2, with 11 bases that match TRBD1. V shed 6 bases and J 3 bases; nucleotides not matched to a gene: 9. The CDR3 contains 17 residues. CDR3 sequence (DNA): TGTGCCAGCAGCCCCGGGACAGGGGGATGGTACACCGGGGAGCTGTTTTTT. This sequence encodes CASSPGTGGWYTGELFF.

The J gene is TRBJ1-2, the V gene TRBV9, with 9 nucleotides matching TRBD1. Trimming cost V 0 bases and J 10 bases; bases outside gene matches: 4. CDR1 and CDR2 from the germline V gene are SGDLS and YYNGEE. The CDR3 extends over 13 amino acids. CDR3 sequence (DNA): TGTGCCAGCAGCGTAGAGGACAGGGGACCCTACACCTTC. Translating it yields CASSVEDRGPYTF.

The chain is built from TRBV4-1 and TRBJ2-7; the D gene could be TRBD1 or TRBD2 (7 bases each). V gave up 3 bases and J gave up 4 bases, with 19 bases separating them. In germline, CDR1 is MGHRA, CDR2 YSYEKL. The CDR3 totals 16 residues. CDR3 in amino acids: CASSQSYAQGGYEQYF. In DNA, the CDR3 is TGCGCCAGCAGCCAGTCCTATGCCCAGGGGGGGTACGAGCAGTACTTC.

The genes are TRBV19 and TRBJ1-5; the match to TRBD1 covers 7 bases. CDR3 size: 14 residues. Germline V lookup: CDR1 LNHDA, CDR2 SQIVND (reference sequence). With V trimmed by 9 bases and J by 2 bases, 7 bases remained unmatched. This chain's CDR3 is CASDRVAGNQPQHF. Written as DNA, the CDR3 is TGTGCCAGCGACAGGGTGGCGGGCAATCAGCCCCAGCATTTT.

J is TRBJ2-2 and V is TRBV20-1; D possibly uses TRBD1 or TRBD2 (5 bases each). The V end was cut by 5 bases, the J end by 1 base, with 17 bases between. Germline V lookup: CDR1 DFQATT, CDR2 SNEGSKA (reference sequence). CDR3 size: 16 residues. The CDR3, as DNA: TGCAGTGCTGGCATAAACACAGGACTGAACACCGGGGAGCTGTTTTTT. Protein: CSAGINTGLNTGELFF.

This clonotype has a single count. This sequence joins TRBV7-9 and TRBJ1-2; possibly TRBD1 for D (5 bases). CDR1 is SEHNR and CDR2 is FQNEAQ in the germline V gene (reference sequence). The CDR3 covers 15 residues. Trimming shortened V by 5 bases and J by 0 bases, and 13 bases separated the two germline ends. CDR3 sequence: CASSRGDRSNYGYTF. CDR3 nucleotides: TGTGCCAGCAGCCGAGGGGACCGGTCTAACTATGGCTACACCTTC.

The V call is TRBV2, the J call TRBJ2-5; unclear D gene. In germline, CDR1 is SNHLY, CDR2 FYNNEI. V dropped 7 bases and J dropped 5 bases, with 8 bases sitting between them. This CDR3 is built from 11 residues. CDR3: CASKAQETQYF. CDR3 bases: TGTGCCAGCAAGGCTCAGGAGACCCAGTACTTC.